Shown below are 28 T cell receptor beta chains from a single sample sequenced in a study of T cell changes during pregnancy in multiple sclerosis. TCRdb's copy holds only in-frame clones and misses some; the assay was immunoSEQ multiplex PCR. Here the sample spans 34,000 or so clones, under 90% being singletons. The sample in question was CD8+ T cells from peripheral blood mononuclear cells, obtained after pregnancy. These receptors came from a female donor with multiple sclerosis, enrolled in a pregnancy study.

Comments on this clone: Other nucleotide sequences from this sample produce the same CDR3. The chain's CDR3 is CASSLGGLNTEAFF. The CDR3 coding sequence is TGTGCCAGCAGCTTAGGGGGGCTAAACACTGAAGCTTTCTTT. The chain carries TRBV7-8 and TRBJ1-1, with TRBD1 as a possible D gene (6 bases). The CDR3 loop spans 14 amino acids. Trimming left V 1 base short and J 2 bases short, with 8 bases between. Per germline, CDR1 SGHVS and CDR2 FQNEAQ.

This clone is medium-sized by share. V usage is TRBV2 and J usage is TRBJ1-5; 9 bases match TRBD1. The CDR3 runs 11 residues. Germline CDR1 and CDR2: SNHLY and FYNNEI. V shed 3 bases and J 13 bases; nucleotides not matched to a gene: 1. The CDR3 here is CASSEDRGQHF. Here the CDR3 DNA reads TGTGCCAGCAGTGAGGACAGGGGACAGCATTTT.

The chain combines TRBV28 with TRBJ1-2, with TRBD1 matching over 7 bases. The CDR3 totals 14 residues. Trimming removed 9 bases from V and 1 base from J; junction bases left unmatched: 8. Germline V gene sequence: CDR1 MDHEN, CDR2 SYDVKM. CDR3 residues: CASSPRGDNYGYTF. The CDR3 coding sequence is TGTGCCAGTTCACCCAGGGGGGATAACTATGGCTACACCTTC.

J is TRBJ2-1 and V is TRBV6-4; weak D call: TRBD2 (5 bases). The length of the CDR3 is 14 residues. V gave up 3 bases and J gave up 5 bases, with 11 bases separating them. Germline V gives CDR1 MRHNA, CDR2 SNTAGT. CDR3 DNA: TGTGCCAGCAGTGAGGGAGCGGCACACAATGAGCAGTTCTTC. Encoded protein: CASSEGAAHNEQFF.

This chain links TRBV19 with TRBJ2-7; 11 positions match TRBD1. CDR1 and CDR2 from the germline V gene are LNHDA and SQIVND (reference sequence). The length of the CDR3 is 14 residues. Germline trimming cut 6 bases from V and 2 bases from J; bases unmatched to any gene: 3. DNA of the CDR3: TGTGCCAGTAGGCCGGGACAGGGGGCCTACGAGCAGTACTTC. This encodes CASRPGQGAYEQYF.

CDR3 sequence (DNA): TGCAGCGTTTTGACACTGAACACTGAAGCTTTCTTT. Translating gives CSVLTLNTEAFF. This sequence joins TRBV29-1 and TRBJ1-1; D gene uncertain. Germline-derived CDR1 and CDR2 are SQVTM and ANQGSEA. This CDR3 is built from 12 residues. V shed 5 bases and J shed 0 bases, with 7 bases lying between them. The variable domain in full, with the rest retrieved from reference TRBV29-1 and TRBJ1-1, is SAVISQKPSRDICQRGTSLTIQCQVDSQVTMMFWYRQQPGQSLTLIATANQGSEATYESGFVIDKFPISRPNLTFSTLTVSNMSPEDSSIYLCSVLTLNTEAFFGQGTRLTVV.

This clone was seen just once. This chain uses TRBV6-6 with TRBJ1-1; a weak D match, TRBD1 (6 bases). The germline V and J ends were trimmed by 7 bases and 7 bases, with 19 bases remaining between them. This CDR3 spans 14 amino acids. Germline V gene data show CDR1 as MNHNY and CDR2 as SVGAGI (reference sequence). The CDR3 bases are TGTGCCAGCACCCCCTTAGGACAGTCAAGTGAAGCTTTCTTT. Translation gives CASTPLGQSSEAFF.

A single count supports this clone. V usage is TRBV30 and J usage is TRBJ1-4, with a weak D call TRBD1 (5 bases). This CDR3 is 13 amino acids long. V lost 1 base and J 8 bases, leaving 11 bases between the germline ends. Looked up from germline, CDR1 is GTSNPN and CDR2 is SVGIG (reference sequence). CDR3: CAWSEAGREKLFF. CDR3 DNA sequence: TGTGCCTGGAGTGAGGCAGGGCGAGAAAAACTGTTTTTT.

The chain couples TRBV9 to TRBJ2-7; D is uncertain. V lost 4 bases, J lost 3 bases, and 5 bases lay in between. This CDR3 has 11 amino acids. Germline loops: CDR1 SGDLS, CDR2 YYNGEE. The CDR3 spells CASSPSYEQYF. The CDR3 DNA reads TGTGCCAGCAGCCCCAGCTACGAGCAGTACTTC.

The rearrangement joins TRBV5-4 to TRBJ2-2; D not resolved. V lost 6 bases and J 6 bases, leaving 9 bases between the germline ends. CDR3 length: 12 residues. Germline V gene data show CDR1 as SGHNT and CDR2 as YYREEE (reference sequence). The CDR3 nucleotides read TGTGCCAGCACCCCCGCGGCCGGGGAGCTGTTTTTT. It encodes CASTPAAGELFF.

This chain uses TRBV4-3 with TRBJ2-3; 10 bases match TRBD2. The CDR3 is made up of 16 amino acids. Germline V gene data show CDR1 as LGHNA and CDR2 as YSLEER. The V gene end was trimmed by 0 bases and the J gene end by 2 bases; junction bases not matched to a gene: 2. This chain's CDR3 is CASSQDSGGLTDTQYF. The CDR3 bases are TGCGCCAGCAGCCAAGATAGCGGGGGGCTCACAGATACGCAGTATTTT.

This clone has a single count. The CDR3 loop reads CASIQGDRAFF. CDR3 nucleotide sequence: TGTGCCAGCATCCAGGGGGATCGGGCTTTCTTT. V gene TRBV7-9 combines with J gene TRBJ1-1, with TRBD1 matching over 7 bases. Trimming at V came to 7 bases and at J to 11 bases, leaving 7 bases not matched to a gene. In germline, CDR1 is SEHNR, CDR2 FQNEAQ (reference sequence). The CDR3 sequence is 11 residues long.

The rearrangement links TRBV6-5 to TRBJ1-1; D might be TRBD1 (5 bases). The germline gives CDR1 MNHEY, CDR2 SVGAGI. The V and J ends lost 6 bases and 4 bases respectively, with 18 bases between them. The CDR3 runs 15 residues. The chain's CDR3 is CASSQGHLGGTEAFF. The CDR3 DNA reads as TGTGCCAGCAGCCAAGGACACCTAGGTGGCACTGAAGCTTTCTTT.

The rearrangement joins TRBV11-2 to TRBJ2-2; possible D gene TRBD1, 6 bases. Trimming removed 5 bases from V and 4 bases from J, with 20 bases in between. CDR3 size: 17 residues. Germline V CDR1 and CDR2: SGHAT, FQNNGV. As DNA, the CDR3 is TGTGCCAGCAGCCGAAATTCAGGGGCCCTGGCCACCGGGGAGCTGTTTTTT. Protein: CASSRNSGALATGELFF.

This clone is medium-sized by share. V usage is TRBV7-9 and J usage is TRBJ2-3; 7 bases fit TRBD2. Germline CDR1 and CDR2: SEHNR and FQNEAQ (reference sequence). This CDR3 contains 17 residues. Trimming took 1 base from V and 0 from J; bases not matched to a gene: 7. The CDR3 coding sequence is TGTGCCAGCAGCTTAGTGGGGAGGGGATCTAGCACAGATACGCAGTATTTT. Encoded protein: CASSLVGRGSSTDTQYF. The full variable domain, its missing parts supplied by reference TRBV7-9 and TRBJ2-3, is DTGVSQNPRHKITKRGQNVTFRCDPISEHNRLYWYRQTLGQGPEFLTYFQNEAQLEKSRLLSDRFSAERPKGSFSTLEIQRTEQGDSAMYLCASSLVGRGSSTDTQYFGPGTRLTVL.

The chain uses TRBV5-6 and TRBJ2-7, with 9 bases identical to TRBD1. The CDR3 runs 14 residues. Germline CDR1 SGHDT, CDR2 YYEEEE. With V trimmed by 4 bases and J by 0 bases, 2 bases remained unmatched. The CDR3 region has the DNA TGTGCCAGCAGCGGACAGGGGCCCTCCTACGAGCAGTACTTC. Its protein product is CASSGQGPSYEQYF.

The chain has TRBV13 and TRBJ1-2; D is uncertain. The germline V gene has CDR1 PRHDT and CDR2 FYEKMQ (reference sequence). V lost 4 bases, J lost 4 bases, and 16 bases lay in between. This CDR3 is built from 15 residues. CDR3 sequence (DNA): TGTGCCAGCAGCTCCCGATTAGCGAGCCTCTATGGCTACACCTTC. Translation gives CASSSRLASLYGYTF.

V and J are TRBV5-4 and TRBJ2-1, with a tentative D call TRBD1 (6 bases). Germline values: CDR1 SGHNT, CDR2 YYREEE (reference sequence). CDR3 size: 17 residues. Trimming took off 0 bases at V and 0 bases at J, with 13 bases between the two ends. The CDR3 region has the DNA TGTGCCAGCAGCTTGGGGGGGCGGGCGCCCTCCTACAATGAGCAGTTCTTC. Translated: CASSLGGRAPSYNEQFF.

The chain joins TRBV7-6 to TRBJ2-7; 7 bases line up with TRBD2. The CDR3 is made up of 14 amino acids. J gave up 6 bases and V 1 base, and 6 bases lay outside the gene matches. Germline loops: CDR1 SGHVS, CDR2 FNYEAQ. The CDR3 here is CASSLGGGVGEQYF. The CDR3 DNA follows: TGTGCCAGCAGCTTAGGGGGAGGGGTAGGCGAGCAGTACTTC.

This clone has just one count. The chain joins TRBV27 to TRBJ2-1; TRBD2 might be the D (6 bases). Between the trimmed V and J ends, which lost 2 bases and 8 bases, there was a span of 22 bases. Germline assignment: CDR1 MNHEY and CDR2 SMNVEV (reference sequence). The length of the CDR3 is 17 residues. CDR3 sequence: CASSLGALMTRSDEQFF. The DNA for the CDR3 is TGTGCCAGCAGTTTAGGTGCCCTGATGACTAGATCCGATGAGCAGTTCTTC.

The chain has TRBV4-3 and TRBJ2-1; 8 bases are shared with TRBD2. This CDR3 is 16 amino acids long. Germline V gives CDR1 LGHNA, CDR2 YSLEER. V lost 0 bases and J lost 2; bases outside the gene matches: 3. For the CDR3, the DNA is TGCGCCAGCAGCCAAGATAGCGGGAATACCTACAATGAGCAGTTCTTC. This sequence encodes CASSQDSGNTYNEQFF.

This chain uses TRBV5-1 with TRBJ2-5, with 7 bases matching TRBD1. Per germline, CDR1 SGHRS and CDR2 YFSETQ. The CDR3 runs 15 residues. The V gene end was trimmed by 4 bases and the J gene end by 5 bases; junction bases not matched to a gene: 11. The CDR3 reads CASSPLNRGTETQYF. The CDR3 DNA follows: TGCGCCAGCAGCCCCTTAAACAGGGGAACGGAGACCCAGTACTTC.

Regarding this clone: This sequence may be a read error, since a much larger clone differs from it by one base. Within the sample, other DNA sequences also encode this same CDR3. This chain uses TRBV6-4 with TRBJ2-3; TRBD2 agrees at 7 bases. This CDR3 is 15 amino acids long. Germline CDR1 reads MRHNA; CDR2 reads SNTAGT. With 0 bases clipped from V and 1 base from J, the junction kept 1 base outside the gene matches. CDR3 residues: CASSDSSGGTDTQYF. CDR3 in DNA: TGTGCCAGCAGTGACTCCAGCGGGGGCACAGATACGCAGTATTTT.

The gene calls are TRBV11-2 and TRBJ1-5; possibly TRBD1 for D (6 bases). Trimming pared 6 bases from V and 3 bases from J, leaving 18 bases between. This CDR3 is 16 amino acids long. Germline V gene sequence: CDR1 SGHAT, CDR2 FQNNGV. CDR3: CASSPTTQGYNQPQHF. The CDR3 nucleotides are TGTGCCAGCAGTCCAACAACGCAGGGGTACAATCAGCCCCAGCATTTT.

This clone has just one count. The chain joins TRBV10-1 to TRBJ2-1; 9 positions match TRBD2. The CDR3 runs to 17 residues. Losses at the gene ends were 0 bases for V and 7 bases for J; bases not matched to a gene: 10. From germline, CDR1 is WNHNN and CDR2 SYGVQD (reference sequence). CDR3 sequence reads: CASSESLAGRIGNEQFF. CDR3 DNA: TGCGCCAGCAGTGAGTCTCTAGCGGGGAGGATTGGGAATGAGCAGTTCTTC.

This clone was detected only once. V usage is TRBV7-7 and J usage is TRBJ1-2; the D gene is possibly TRBD1 (6 bases). V shed 4 bases and J shed 7 bases, with 13 bases lying between them. CDR1 SSHAT and CDR2 FNYEAQ come from the germline V gene (reference sequence). CDR3 length: 13 residues. CDR3 nucleotide sequence: TGTGCCAGCAGCTGTGTACAGGGAACTGGCTACACCTTC. Protein sequence: CASSCVQGTGYTF.

J is TRBJ2-3 and V is TRBV5-1; D gene unclear. In germline, CDR1 is SGHRS, CDR2 YFSETQ. The germline V and J ends were trimmed by 2 bases and 0 bases, with 10 bases remaining between them. The CDR3 extends over 15 amino acids. The CDR3 sequence: CASSLGGASTDTQYF. The CDR3 DNA sequence: TGCGCCAGCAGCTTAGGCGGCGCTAGCACAGATACGCAGTATTTT.

In its sample, this clone is medium-sized. This chain joins TRBV11-2 and TRBJ1-1; the D gene is possibly TRBD1 (5 bases). V was cut by 5 bases and J by 2 bases, with 15 bases left in between. The CDR3 loop spans 15 amino acids. Germline V gene data show CDR1 as SGHAT and CDR2 as FQNNGV. CDR3: CASSASLGGNTEAFF. CDR3 coding DNA: TGTGCCAGCAGCGCAAGTCTGGGGGGTAACACTGAAGCTTTCTTT.